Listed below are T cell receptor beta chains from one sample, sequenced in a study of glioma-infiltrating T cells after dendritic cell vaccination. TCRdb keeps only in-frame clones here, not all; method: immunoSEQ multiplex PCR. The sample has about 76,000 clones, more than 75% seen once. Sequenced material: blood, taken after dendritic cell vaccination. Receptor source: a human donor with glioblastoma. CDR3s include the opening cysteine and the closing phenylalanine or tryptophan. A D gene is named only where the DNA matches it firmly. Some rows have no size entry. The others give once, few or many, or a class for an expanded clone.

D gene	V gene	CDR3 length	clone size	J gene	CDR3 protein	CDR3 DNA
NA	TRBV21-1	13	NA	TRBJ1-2	CARIPTHPESYTF	TGTGCCAGGATTCCGACGCACCCGGAGTCCTACACCTTC
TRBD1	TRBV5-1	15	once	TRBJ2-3	CASSPDRGRPDTQYF	TGCGCCAGCAGCCCGGACAGGGGGCGACCAGATACGCAGTATTTT
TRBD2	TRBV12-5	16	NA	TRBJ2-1	CASAPRLAGGVFEQFF	TGTGCTAGTGCCCCCAGACTAGCGGGAGGGGTTTTTGAGCAGTTCTTC
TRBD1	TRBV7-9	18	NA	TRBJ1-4	CASSSFGTGGVRNEKLFF	TGTGCCAGCAGCTCGTTTGGGACAGGGGGCGTAAGAAATGAAAAACTGTTTTTT
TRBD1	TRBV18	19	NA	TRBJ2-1	CASSPRGGQGVVWYNEQFF	TGTGCCAGCTCACCGCGGGGGGGACAGGGGGTCGTCTGGTACAATGAGCAGTTCTTC
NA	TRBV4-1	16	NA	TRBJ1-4	CASSQDRGTISEKLFF	TGCGCCAGCAGCCAAGATAGGGGGACAATTAGCGAAAAACTGTTTTTT
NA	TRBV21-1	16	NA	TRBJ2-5	CASSTKSTGEGETQYF	TGTGCCAGCAGCACAAAGTCTACAGGGGAAGGGGAGACCCAGTACTTC
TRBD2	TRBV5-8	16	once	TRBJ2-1	CASSLGITSAYNEQFF	TGTGCCAGCAGCTTGGGCATAACTAGCGCGTACAATGAGCAGTTCTTC
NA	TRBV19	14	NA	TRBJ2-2	CASSIPRITGELFF	TGTGCCAGTAGTATACCGCGGATCACCGGGGAGCTGTTTTTT
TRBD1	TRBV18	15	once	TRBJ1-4	CASSPPGQRAEGLFF	TGTGCCAGCTCACCACCGGGACAGCGGGCTGAGGGTCTGTTTTTT
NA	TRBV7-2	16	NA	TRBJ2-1	CASSKGVVLAYNEQFF	TGTGCCAGCAGCAAAGGGGTAGTGCTAGCCTACAATGAGCAGTTCTTC